Reported below is one T cell receptor (beta chain). Repertoires were generated with immunoSEQ multiplex PCR, while TCRdb's copy carries only in-frame clones and drops some. Of around 80,000 clones in the sample, around 83% were seen once. This entry belongs to a study of OX40 agonist ivuxolimab in advanced cancers. On the study more broadly: The mean age was roughly 60 years, ranging from about 20 to 79, with 80% to 85% of participants male.

This CDR3 is 14 amino acids long. Germline V CDR1 and CDR2: SGDLS, YYNGEE. The clonotype was recovered from an adult with an advanced solid tumor such as melanoma, head and neck, liver or kidney cancer. The genes are TRBV9 and TRBJ2-5; 9 bases fit TRBD1. The J call may be faulty, since TRBJ2-7 better matches the DNA end. Source: CD4+ or CD8+ T cells sorted from blood, taken in a trial of the OX40 agonist ivuxolimab. The CDR3 nucleotides read TGTGCCAGCAGTGCCGGGACAGGGATCTACGAGCAGTACTTC. Protein product: CASSAGTGIYEQYF.